The clone carrying this T cell receptor (beta chain) showed up just a few times. The antigen remains unidentified. TCRdb itself ran the 5' RACE reads through MiXCR, one entry per CDR3 protein. The sample contains approximately 240,000 distinct CDR3 sequences, around 17% of which appear only once. These data belong to a study of T-cell memory formation after mild COVID-19. Study-level points and caveats: Some clones that responded were present in memory (sampled pre-infection), which suggests cross-reactive memory joined. Day 15 to 85 contractors were CD4/CD8 balanced; later expanders leaned CD4+. Whether day 37 second-wave clones are SARS-CoV-2-specific was not confirmed. CD4+ contracting clones were mainly CM and EM; CD8+ ones, EMRA.

With 6 bases removed from V and 6 bases from J, the gap between germline ends came to 12 bases. Germline CDR1 and CDR2: KGHDR and SFDVKD. This CDR3 spans 13 amino acids. Input material: PBMCs or a T cell subset sorted from them (not recorded which). This TCR was sampled from a man in his late teens or twenties who had mild COVID-19 (a few samples of this study predate the infection). Cell type and time point are not known. The gene calls are TRBV24-1 and TRBJ2-3, with D perhaps TRBD2 (5 bases). CDR3 region: CATSWGEWDTQYF. In DNA, the CDR3 is TGTGCCACCAGTTGGGGAGAGTGGGATACGCAGTATTTT.